This paragraph reports one T cell receptor (beta chain). Measured with immunoSEQ multiplex PCR; TCRdb has only the in-frame clones, and not every one. In the table there are 200,000 or so clones, around 80% of which are singletons. The sample belongs to a study of blood T cell repertoires in COVID-19. Overall study context: The United States, Italy and Spain supplied acute and convalescent COVID-19 samples.

Germline loops: CDR1 MNHNY, CDR2 SVGAGI (reference sequence). CDR3 length: 14 residues. Trimming took off 2 bases at V and 4 bases at J, with 12 bases between the two ends. Material for sequencing was peripheral blood. The sequence derives from a human donor in a cohort sampled during active COVID-19. The rearrangement joins TRBV6-6 to TRBJ2-7; tentatively, D is TRBD2 (5 bases). DNA of the CDR3: TGTGCCAGCAGTTACCAGCGGCGTGGTTACGAGCAGTACTTC. Translation: CASSYQRRGYEQYF.